These 23 T cell receptor beta chains share one sample of origin, sequenced in a study of shared clonotypes between healthy human individuals. Data came from immunoSEQ multiplex PCR; TCRdb stores just in-frame clones and leaves some out. The sample lists over a million clones, 98% occurring once. The sequenced sample consisted of naive CD4+ T cells sorted from blood. Regarding subset: CD45RA+ positively selected. The receptors originated from a man younger than 40 in good health.

This chain joins TRBV4-3 and TRBJ2-2; a possible D gene is TRBD2 (6 bases). The V and J ends lost 1 base and 5 bases respectively, with 17 bases between them. Looked up from germline, CDR1 is LGHNA and CDR2 is YSLEER. CDR3 length: 17 residues. The CDR3 nucleotides are TGCGCCAGCAGCCAAGTTCCGGGCGGAGGGCGGACCGGGGAGCTGTTTTTT. Its translation is CASSQVPGGGRTGELFF.

A single count supports this clone. The chain couples TRBV11-2 to TRBJ2-7; tentative D call: TRBD1 (5 bases). Trimming removed 1 base from V and 2 bases from J, with 12 bases in between. Germline CDR1 and CDR2: SGHAT and FQNNGV. CDR3 size: 15 residues. CDR3 protein: CASSLVRGVTYEQYF. The CDR3 DNA follows: TGTGCCAGCAGCTTAGTAAGGGGTGTGACCTACGAGCAGTACTTC.

V usage is TRBV7-6 and J usage is TRBJ2-1; TRBD2 might be the D (6 bases). There are 14 residues in the CDR3. The germline V and J ends were trimmed by 4 bases and 9 bases, with 16 bases remaining between them. The V gene's germline CDR1 is SGHVS and CDR2 FNYEAQ. CDR3 sequence reads: CASSSLSSAGEQFF. The CDR3, as DNA: TGTGCCAGCAGCTCCCTCTCTAGCGCTGGTGAGCAGTTCTTC.

This sequence joins TRBV11-2 and TRBJ2-7, with 7 bases aligning to TRBD1. The germline V gene encodes CDR1 SGHAT and CDR2 FQNNGV. Trimming at V came to 1 base and at J to 2 bases, leaving 5 bases not matched to a gene. The CDR3 is 15 amino acids. The CDR3 loop is CASSLVGQITYEQYF. The CDR3 DNA follows: TGTGCCAGCAGCTTAGTGGGACAGATTACCTACGAGCAGTACTTC.

For this clone: The same CDR3 also results from other DNA sequences found in this sample. V gene TRBV6-5 combines with J gene TRBJ1-1; 7 bases are shared with TRBD1. V lost 3 bases, J lost 1 base, and 2 bases stayed unmatched. The CDR3 has 14 amino acids. CDR1 is MNHEY and CDR2 is SVGAGI in the germline V gene. The CDR3 DNA sequence: TGTGCCAGCAGTTATGGGACAGCGAACACTGAAGCTTTCTTT. It yields the protein CASSYGTANTEAFF.

The count of this clone is one. The V and J genes are TRBV6-4 and TRBJ2-1; 7 bases map to TRBD2. Germline CDR1 MRHNA, CDR2 SNTAGT. The CDR3 runs 14 residues. V shed 9 bases, J shed 4 bases, and the junction held 9 bases outside the gene matches. This CDR3 reads CASRRDGGYNEQFF. The CDR3 coding sequence is TGTGCCAGTAGGAGGGACGGGGGGTACAATGAGCAGTTCTTC.

The CDR3 DNA follows: TGTGCCAGCAGCGGTGGGGCCGCGGGGGGAAGTGCGGTGCAGTACTTC. Its translation is CASSGGAAGGSAVQYF. V usage is TRBV9 and J usage is TRBJ2-7; TRBD2 matches at 8 bases. V lost 3 bases, J lost 9 bases, and 17 bases stayed unmatched. The CDR3 runs to 16 residues. Germline values: CDR1 SGDLS, CDR2 YYNGEE.

V gene TRBV10-1 combines with J gene TRBJ1-5; 9 nucleotides line up with TRBD1. The ends lost 4 bases at V and 6 bases at J; junction bases unmatched: 7. The CDR3 length is 15 residues. Germline lookup yields CDR1 WNHNN and CDR2 SYGVQD (reference sequence). Here the CDR3 reads CASSGRTGAFQPQHF. CDR3 DNA sequence: TGCGCCAGCAGTGGTCGGACAGGGGCGTTTCAGCCCCAGCATTTT.

The chain links TRBV7-9 to TRBJ1-5; TRBD1 agrees at 9 bases. Germline lookup yields CDR1 SEHNR and CDR2 FQNEAQ (reference sequence). The junction had 7 bases not matched to a gene; V was cut back by 5 bases and J by 5 bases. The CDR3 covers 15 residues. The CDR3 bases are TGTGCCAGCAGCACCACAGGGGGCCCCGATCAGCCCCAGCATTTT. It is translated as CASSTTGGPDQPQHF.

This chain connects TRBV5-1 to TRBJ1-5; D is ambiguous. Trimming stripped 3 bases from V and 1 base from J, with 8 bases between. This CDR3 has 14 amino acids. Germline V CDR1 and CDR2: SGHRS, YFSETQ. This CDR3 is CASSYGESNQPQHF. CDR3 sequence (DNA): TGCGCCAGCAGCTACGGAGAGAGCAATCAGCCCCAGCATTTT.

The V call is TRBV14, the J call TRBJ1-1; no clear D. Looked up from germline, CDR1 is SGHDN and CDR2 is FVKESK. V lost 1 base to trimming and J lost 0 bases, with 9 bases between them. CDR3 length: 15 residues. DNA for the CDR3: TGTGCCAGCAGCCAAGCGAGGCAGCTGAACACTGAAGCTTTCTTT. As protein: CASSQARQLNTEAFF.

The chain recombines TRBV28 with TRBJ2-7, with 8 positions matching TRBD1. The germline CDR1 and CDR2 sequences are MDHEN and SYDVKM. The CDR3 runs to 13 residues. Trimming took 6 bases from V and 2 from J; bases not matched to a gene: 3. CDR3 nucleotide sequence: TGTGCCAGCAGATCAGGGGGCGCCTACGAGCAGTACTTC. Amino acids: CASRSGGAYEQYF.

The chain links TRBV7-3 to TRBJ2-1; D is unresolved. Germline V CDR1 and CDR2: SGHTA, FQGTGA. Trimming pared 4 bases from V and 0 bases from J, leaving 10 bases between. The CDR3 totals 15 residues. CDR3 sequence reads: CASSWSGSSYNEQFF. The CDR3 DNA reads TGTGCCAGCAGCTGGTCGGGTAGCTCCTACAATGAGCAGTTCTTC.

The chain has TRBV28 and TRBJ2-2; D not resolved. Trimming left V 5 bases short and J 0 bases short, with 13 bases between. Germline V gene data show CDR1 as MDHEN and CDR2 as SYDVKM. The CDR3 length is 16 residues. This CDR3 is CASSRFTLSNTGELFF. The CDR3 nucleotides read TGTGCCAGCAGTCGGTTCACACTGTCGAACACCGGGGAGCTGTTTTTT. The variable domain in full, completed from reference TRBV28 and TRBJ2-2, reads DVKVTQSSRYLVKRTGEKVFLECVQDMDHENMFWYRQDPGLGLRLIYFSYDVKMKEKGDIPEGYSVSREKKERFSLILESASTNQTSMYLCASSRFTLSNTGELFFGEGSRLTVL.

V is TRBV7-3 and J is TRBJ2-7; maybe TRBD1 (6 bases). Germline V gene sequence: CDR1 SGHTA, CDR2 FQGTGA. This CDR3 has 13 residues. Between the trimmed V and J ends, which lost 4 bases and 4 bases, there was a span of 11 bases. Written as DNA, the CDR3 is TGTGCCAGCAGCTCAAGCCAGGGGTACGAGCAGTACTTC. This codes for CASSSSQGYEQYF. The full variable domain, in which reference TRBV7-3 and TRBJ2-7 provide the parts outside the CDR3, is GAGVSQTPSNKVTEKGKYVELRCDPISGHTALYWYRQSLGQGPEFLIYFQGTGAADDSGLPNDRFFAVRPEGSVSTLKIQRTERGDSAVYLCASSSSQGYEQYFGPGTRLTVT.

The chain uses TRBV7-9 and TRBJ2-2; tentatively, D is TRBD1 (5 bases). This CDR3 contains 17 residues. Germline CDR1 reads SEHNR; CDR2 reads FQNEAQ (reference sequence). Trimming left V 5 bases short and J 1 base short, with 17 bases between. The CDR3 region is CASSPIPKTGNTGELFF. CDR3 nucleotides: TGTGCCAGCAGCCCTATCCCGAAAACAGGGAACACCGGGGAGCTGTTTTTT.

The chain couples TRBV11-2 to TRBJ2-1, with a weak D call TRBD2 (6 bases). This CDR3 spans 14 amino acids. V was trimmed by 5 bases and J by 7 bases, leaving 15 bases between them. Germline loops: CDR1 SGHAT, CDR2 FQNNGV. CDR3 coding DNA: TGTGCCAGCAGCCCCCTCGCGGGAAAGAATGAGCAGTTCTTC. It encodes CASSPLAGKNEQFF. The full variable domain, with the rest looked up from reference TRBV11-2 and TRBJ2-1, is EAGVAQSPRYKIIEKRQSVAFWCNPISGHATLYWYQQILGQGPKLLIQFQNNGVVDDSQLPKDRFSAERLKGVDSTLKIQPAKLEDSAVYLCASSPLAGKNEQFFGPGTRLTVL.

This sequence joins TRBV19 and TRBJ1-2; D not resolved. Trimming cost V 6 bases and J 6 bases, with 11 bases left between them. Germline V gives CDR1 LNHDA, CDR2 SQIVND (reference sequence). The CDR3 runs 12 residues. For the CDR3, the DNA is TGTGCCAGTAGAAGCGGGAGAGATGGCTACACCTTC. Protein sequence: CASRSGRDGYTF. Variable domain in full (rest from reference TRBV19 and TRBJ1-2): DGGITQSPKYLFRKEGQNVTLSCEQNLNHDAMYWYRQDPGQGLRLIYYSQIVNDFQKGDIAEGYSVSREKKESFPLTVTSAQKNPTAFYLCASRSGRDGYTFGSGTRLTVV.

The chain has TRBV7-6 and TRBJ2-3; 12 nucleotides line up with TRBD2. The germline gives CDR1 SGHVS, CDR2 FNYEAQ. CDR3 length: 17 amino acids. V lost 3 bases to trimming and J lost 1 base; unmatched junction nucleotides: 5. Here the CDR3 DNA reads TGTGCCAGCAGCTTGCTAGCGGGAGGGCCCGGCACAGATACGCAGTATTTT. It encodes CASSLLAGGPGTDTQYF.

This chain uses TRBV9 with TRBJ1-2, with D possibly matching TRBD1 (6 bases). CDR1 SGDLS and CDR2 YYNGEE come from the germline V gene. The CDR3 has 13 amino acids. Trimming took off 3 bases at V and 4 bases at J, with 10 bases between the two ends. The CDR3 spells CASSEGGAYGYTF. DNA for the CDR3: TGTGCCAGCAGCGAGGGGGGGGCCTATGGCTACACCTTC.

The J gene is TRBJ2-2, the V gene TRBV5-1; D is uncertain. The CDR3 length is 13 residues. Trimming cost V 1 base and J 8 bases, with 9 bases left between them. Germline V gene sequence: CDR1 SGHRS, CDR2 YFSETQ. CDR3 protein: CASSLTPGGELFF. CDR3 coding DNA: TGCGCCAGCAGCTTGACTCCCGGGGGGGAGCTGTTTTTT.

The rearrangement links TRBV28 to TRBJ1-5; D is undetermined. The CDR3 is 16 residues long. CDR1 is MDHEN, CDR2 SYDVKM, per germline. V lost 4 bases and J lost 4, with 17 bases in between. CDR3 region: CASSSLTKGSNQPQHF. The CDR3 DNA reads as TGTGCCAGCAGTTCCCTGACTAAGGGTTCAAATCAGCCCCAGCATTTT.

J is TRBJ2-7 and V is TRBV5-1; 8 nucleotides align to TRBD1. The germline V gene has CDR1 SGHRS and CDR2 YFSETQ. V was clipped by 5 bases and J by 6 bases; unmatched bases: 7. The CDR3 runs to 13 residues. CDR3 bases: TGCGCCAGCAGGGAGACAGGGGTGGGCGAGCAGTACTTC. Residues: CASRETGVGEQYF.